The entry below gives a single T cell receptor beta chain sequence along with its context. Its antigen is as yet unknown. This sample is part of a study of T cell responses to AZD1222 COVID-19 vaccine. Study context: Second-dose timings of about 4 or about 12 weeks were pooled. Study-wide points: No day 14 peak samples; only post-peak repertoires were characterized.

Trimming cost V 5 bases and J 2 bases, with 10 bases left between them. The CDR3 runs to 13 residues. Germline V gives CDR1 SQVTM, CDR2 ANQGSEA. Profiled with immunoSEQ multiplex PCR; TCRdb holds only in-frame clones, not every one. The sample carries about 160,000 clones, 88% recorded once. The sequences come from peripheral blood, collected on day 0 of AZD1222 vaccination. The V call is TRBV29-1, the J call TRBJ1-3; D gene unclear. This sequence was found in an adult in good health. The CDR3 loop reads CSVSRETGNTIYF. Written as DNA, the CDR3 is TGCAGCGTTTCTAGGGAGACTGGAAACACCATATATTTT.